A selection of T cell receptor beta chains follows, all from one sample in a study of blood T cell repertoires in COVID-19. TCRdb keeps only in-frame clones here, not all; method: immunoSEQ multiplex PCR. The sample contains 130,000 or so clones, over 75% of which appear only once. The specimen sequenced was peripheral blood. Receptors were obtained from a man in his fifties or sixties with active or convalescent COVID-19. Each CDR3 is given with its conserved first and last residue. The D gene is left open where the match is weak. Rows give clone size only sometimes, using once, few, many, or a class for an expanded clone.

j_gene	d_gene	abundance	v_gene	CDR3aa	CDR3nt
TRBJ2-5	.	.	TRBV28	CASSAPDTQETQYF	TGTGCCAGCAGTGCCCCGGACACCCAAGAGACCCAGTACTTC
TRBJ2-7	.	.	TRBV6-5	CASNPLTRAPYEQYF	TGTGCCAGCAACCCACTCACCAGGGCACCTTACGAGCAGTACTTC
TRBJ2-7	TRBD2	.	TRBV11-2	CASSSLRDYTYEQYF	TGTGCCAGCAGCTCCCTCCGGGACTACACATACGAGCAGTACTTC
TRBJ1-2	.	.	TRBV3-1/TRBV3-2	CASSPMVQAASGYTF	TGTGCCAGCAGCCCTATGGTACAGGCCGCGAGTGGCTACACCTTC
TRBJ2-3	.	.	TRBV28	CASSLWAAGGTDTQYF	TGTGCCAGCAGTTTATGGGCAGCTGGAGGCACAGATACGCAGTATTTT
TRBJ2-7	TRBD1	.	TRBV4-2	CASSQGDRESHEQYF	TGTGCCAGCAGCCAAGGTGACAGGGAGTCCCACGAGCAGTACTTC
TRBJ1-5	.	.	TRBV7-2	CASSEGGNQPQHF	TGTGCCAGCAGCGAGGGGGGCAATCAGCCCCAGCATTTT
TRBJ2-5	TRBD2	once	TRBV15	CATSRGGSQETQYF	TGTGCCACCAGCAGAGGCGGGAGTCAAGAGACCCAGTACTTC
TRBJ2-2	.	once	TRBV24-1	CATSVQGKLGELFF	TGTGCCACCAGTGTCCAGGGGAAGTTAGGGGAGCTGTTTTTT
TRBJ2-2	TRBD1	.	TRBV27	CASTPDRGRTGELFF	TGTGCCAGCACCCCGGACAGGGGACGGACCGGGGAGCTGTTTTTT
TRBJ1-5	TRBD1	.	TRBV28	CASTPGTGTPGQPQHF	TGTGCCAGCACTCCCGGGACAGGGACCCCTGGGCAGCCCCAGCATTTT
TRBJ1-1	.	.	TRBV5-1	CASSPGAGNTEAFF	TGCGCCAGCAGCCCCGGTGCAGGGAACACTGAAGCTTTCTTT
TRBJ1-2	.	.	TRBV16	CASSPILREGYGYTF	TGTGCCAGCAGCCCAATTCTCAGGGAAGGCTATGGCTACACCTTC
TRBJ1-2	TRBD1	.	TRBV29-1	CSVLTGEDYGYTF	TGCAGCGTCCTGACAGGGGAGGACTATGGCTACACCTTC
TRBJ1-1	.	.	TRBV10-3	CAITEGLVNTEAFF	TGTGCCATCACTGAGGGGCTGGTGAACACTGAAGCTTTCTTT
TRBJ2-7	.	.	TRBV9	CASSVAGFVYEQYF	TGTGCCAGCAGCGTAGCCGGTTTTGTCTACGAGCAGTACTTC
TRBJ2-7	TRBD1	.	TRBV19	CASRAGTGVYEQYF	TGTGCCAGTAGGGCCGGGACAGGAGTCTACGAGCAGTACTTC
TRBJ1-3	.	.	TRBV5-5	CASSLALGDSGNTIYF	TGTGCCAGCAGCCTAGCGTTAGGGGACTCTGGAAACACCATATATTTT
TRBJ1-4	.	.	TRBV9	CASSVGVGNEKLFF	TGTGCCAGCAGCGTAGGAGTCGGGAATGAAAAACTGTTTTTT
TRBJ1-2	TRBD1	.	TRBV24-1	CATSAMDRVGGYTF	TGTGCCACCAGTGCCATGGACAGGGTCGGTGGCTACACCTTC
TRBJ2-1	.	.	TRBV12-5	CASGLGMVSSSYNEQFF	TGTGCTAGTGGTTTGGGGATGGTCTCTAGCTCCTACAATGAGCAGTTCTTC
TRBJ2-2	.	.	TRBV2	CASSEGLSTGELFF	TGTGCCAGCAGTGAGGGGCTGAGCACCGGGGAGCTGTTTTTT
TRBJ1-1	.	.	TRBV5-1	CASSQGIRYTEAFF	TGCGCCAGCAGCCAGGGGATTAGGTACACTGAAGCTTTCTTT
TRBJ2-1	TRBD2	.	TRBV6-1	CASSVNLAGGPYNEQFF	TGTGCCAGCAGTGTCAACCTAGCGGGAGGGCCCTACAATGAGCAGTTCTTC
TRBJ2-3	TRBD2	.	TRBV24-1	CATASGDFTDTQYF	TGTGCCACCGCTAGCGGGGACTTCACAGATACGCAGTATTTT
TRBJ2-1	TRBD2	once	TRBV5-1	CASTPTLADIYNEQFF	TGCGCCAGCACCCCGACACTAGCGGATATATACAATGAGCAGTTCTTC
TRBJ1-2	.	.	TRBV9	CASSVVGGTYGYTF	TGTGCCAGCAGCGTAGTCGGGGGTACCTATGGCTACACCTTC
TRBJ2-7	TRBD2	.	TRBV10-3	CAIRAGDDGEQYF	TGTGCCATCCGAGCGGGAGATGATGGCGAGCAGTACTTC
TRBJ2-1	.	.	TRBV5-1	CASRWLADSSYNEQFF	TGCGCCAGCAGGTGGCTAGCGGACAGCTCCTACAATGAGCAGTTCTTC
TRBJ2-2	.	.	TRBV4-2	CASSPQNTGELFF	TGTGCCAGCAGCCCACAGAACACCGGGGAGCTGTTTTTT
TRBJ2-7	TRBD1	.	TRBV15	CATSRATGGPYEQYF	TGTGCCACCAGCAGAGCGACAGGGGGCCCCTACGAGCAGTACTTC
TRBJ2-2	.	.	TRBV7-3	CASSFRANGELFF	TGTGCCAGCAGCTTCAGGGCCAACGGGGAGCTGTTTTTT
TRBJ2-7	TRBD2	.	TRBV5-1	CASSLATLADEQYF	TGCGCCAGCAGCTTGGCCACACTAGCGGACGAGCAGTACTTC
TRBJ2-2	.	.	TRBV9	CASSAQGSTGELFF	TGTGCCAGCAGCGCACAGGGATCCACCGGGGAGCTGTTTTTT